Included here is one T cell receptor (beta chain) sequence, with context. The data belong to a study of blood T cell repertoires in COVID-19. As for the study in general: Samples representing acute and convalescent COVID-19 were sourced from the United States, Italy and Spain. PBMCs, B-cell-depleted T cells, or T cells were the source of the cDNA or gDNA that made up the material.

Generated by immunoSEQ multiplex PCR, the TCRdb table keeps only in-frame clones and is missing some. The table includes 100,000 to 150,000 clones, about 81% detected once. The germline CDR1 and CDR2 sequences are MNHEY and SMNVEV (reference sequence). The CDR3 has 15 amino acids. V lost 2 bases to trimming and J lost 9 bases, with 14 bases between them. Sequencing input: peripheral blood. The genes are TRBV27 and TRBJ1-6; a weak D match, TRBD1 (5 bases). This TCR came from a woman older than 75 with acute or convalescent COVID-19. CDR3 sequence (DNA): TGTGCCAGCAGTTTAGAGTTTTTGGGGGGTTCACCCCTCCACTTT. This gives the protein CASSLEFLGGSPLHF.